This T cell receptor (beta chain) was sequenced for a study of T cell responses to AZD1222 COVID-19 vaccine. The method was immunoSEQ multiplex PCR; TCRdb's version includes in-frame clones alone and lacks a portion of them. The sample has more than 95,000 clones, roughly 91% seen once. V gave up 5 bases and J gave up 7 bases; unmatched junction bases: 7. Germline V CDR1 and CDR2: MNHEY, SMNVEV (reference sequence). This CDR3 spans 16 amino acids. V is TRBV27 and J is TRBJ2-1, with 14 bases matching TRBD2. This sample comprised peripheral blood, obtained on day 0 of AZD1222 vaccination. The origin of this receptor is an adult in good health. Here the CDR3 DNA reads TGTGCCAGCAGTCCGGGACTAGCGGGAGTAAAGAATGAGCAGTTCTTC. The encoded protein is CASSPGLAGVKNEQFF.